The entry below describes one TCR beta chain. This entry comes from a study of control samples from healthy donors and cancer patients. Sequencing was performed with immunoSEQ multiplex PCR; in TCRdb, only in-frame clones are kept and a portion is missing. There are around 100,000 clones in the sample; 85% to 90% occur only once, and about 20% lies in the top ten. J was trimmed by 2 bases and V by 4 bases; bases with no gene match: 4. CDR3 length: 17 amino acids. CDR1 and CDR2 from the germline V gene are MGHRA and YSYEKL. The rearrangement uses TRBV4-1 and TRBJ2-5; TRBD2 matches at 16 bases. The source material was PBMCs. The TCR originated in a man aged 55 to 70 with lung cancer. CDR3 loop: CASSPEGLAGGQETQYF. CDR3 DNA sequence: TGCGCCAGCAGCCCTGAGGGACTAGCGGGGGGGCAAGAGACCCAGTACTTC.